This T cell receptor (beta chain) was captured by sequencing in a study of blood T cell repertoires in COVID-19. The data were produced by immunoSEQ multiplex PCR, yet TCRdb's version contains in-frame clones alone and is incomplete. The table lists 250,000 to 300,000 clones, 70% to 90% of them singletons. Germline CDR1 KGHDR, CDR2 SFDVKD. The CDR3 has 15 amino acids. With 4 bases clipped from V and 4 bases from J, the junction kept 6 bases outside the gene matches. The chain employs TRBV24-1 and TRBJ2-4; 7 nucleotides line up with TRBD1. Sequencing input: peripheral blood. This receptor was taken from a woman between 55 and 75 years old with acute or convalescent COVID-19. The CDR3 bases are TGTGCCACCAGTGACACTAGGGGACAGAAAAACATTCAGTACTTC. Translating it yields CATSDTRGQKNIQYF.